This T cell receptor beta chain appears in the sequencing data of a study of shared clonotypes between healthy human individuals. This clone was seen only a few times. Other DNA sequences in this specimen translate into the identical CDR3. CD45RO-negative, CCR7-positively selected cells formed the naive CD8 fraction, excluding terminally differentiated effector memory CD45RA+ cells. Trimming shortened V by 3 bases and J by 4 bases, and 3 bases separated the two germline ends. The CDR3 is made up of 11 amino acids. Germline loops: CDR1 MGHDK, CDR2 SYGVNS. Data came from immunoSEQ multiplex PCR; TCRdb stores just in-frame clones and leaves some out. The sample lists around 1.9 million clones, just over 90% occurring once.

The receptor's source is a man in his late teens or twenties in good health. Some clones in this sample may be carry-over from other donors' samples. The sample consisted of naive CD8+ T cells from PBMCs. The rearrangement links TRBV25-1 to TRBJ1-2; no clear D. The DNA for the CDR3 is TGTGCCAGCAGTGACCTCTATGGCTACACCTTC. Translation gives CASSDLYGYTF.